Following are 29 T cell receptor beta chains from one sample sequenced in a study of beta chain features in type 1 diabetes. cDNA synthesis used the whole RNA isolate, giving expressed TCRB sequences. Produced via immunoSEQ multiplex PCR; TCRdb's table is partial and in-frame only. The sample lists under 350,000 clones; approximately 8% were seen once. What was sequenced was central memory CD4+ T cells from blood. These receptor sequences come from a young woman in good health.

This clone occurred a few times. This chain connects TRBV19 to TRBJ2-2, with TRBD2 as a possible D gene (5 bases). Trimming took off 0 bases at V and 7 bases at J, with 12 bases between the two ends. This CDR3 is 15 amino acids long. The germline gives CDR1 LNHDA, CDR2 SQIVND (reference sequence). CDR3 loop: CASSIDAGIGGELFF. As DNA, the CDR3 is TGTGCCAGTAGTATAGACGCCGGGATCGGCGGGGAGCTGTTTTTT.

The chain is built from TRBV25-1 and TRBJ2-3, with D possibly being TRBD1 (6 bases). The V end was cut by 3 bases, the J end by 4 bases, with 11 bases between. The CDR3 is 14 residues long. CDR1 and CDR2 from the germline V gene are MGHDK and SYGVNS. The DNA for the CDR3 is TGTGCCAGCAGTGATCACAGGGTTTCAGATACGCAGTATTTT. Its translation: CASSDHRVSDTQYF. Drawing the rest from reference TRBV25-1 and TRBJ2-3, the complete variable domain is EADIYQTPRYLVIGTGKKITLECSQTMGHDKMYWYQQDPGMELHLIHYSYGVNSTEKGDLSSESTVSRIRTEHFPLTLESARPSHTSQYLCASSDHRVSDTQYFGPGTRLTVL.

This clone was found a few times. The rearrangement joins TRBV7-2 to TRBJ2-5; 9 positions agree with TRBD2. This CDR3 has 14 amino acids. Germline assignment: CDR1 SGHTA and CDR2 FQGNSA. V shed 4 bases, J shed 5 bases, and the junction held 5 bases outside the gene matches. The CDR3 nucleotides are TGTGCCAGCAGCTCGCGGGGGGGCCTTGAGACCCAGTACTTC. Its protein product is CASSSRGGLETQYF.

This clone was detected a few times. The CDR3 sequence: CATRQTATNEKLFF. The CDR3 nucleotides are TGTGCCACTAGGCAGACTGCAACTAATGAAAAACTGTTTTTT. V and J are TRBV7-6 and TRBJ1-4; D not resolved. The CDR3 totals 14 residues. V was shortened by 10 bases and J by 0 bases, with 12 bases between the two germline ends. The germline CDR1 and CDR2 sequences are SGHVS and FNYEAQ.

The CDR3 here is CASSPYYTGELFF. The CDR3 DNA reads TGTGCCAGCTCACCCTATTACACCGGGGAGCTGTTTTTT. V and J are TRBV18 and TRBJ2-2, with D hard to call. The CDR3 covers 13 residues. CDR1 KGHSH and CDR2 LQKENI come from the germline V gene. The V and J ends lost 3 bases and 3 bases respectively, with 5 bases between them.

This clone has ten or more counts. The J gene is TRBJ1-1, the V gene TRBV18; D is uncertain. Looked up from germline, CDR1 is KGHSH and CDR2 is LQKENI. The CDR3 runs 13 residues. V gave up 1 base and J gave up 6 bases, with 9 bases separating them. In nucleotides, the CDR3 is TGTGCCAGCTCACCACGTCGGGAAGCTGAAGCTTTCTTT. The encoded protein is CASSPRREAEAFF.

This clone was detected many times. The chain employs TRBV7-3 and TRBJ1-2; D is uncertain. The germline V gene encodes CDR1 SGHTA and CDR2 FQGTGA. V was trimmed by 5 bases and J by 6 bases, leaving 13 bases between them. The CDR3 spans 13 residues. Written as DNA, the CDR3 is TGTGCCAGCAGCCCCGGGCCACTGGATGGCTACACCTTC. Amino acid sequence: CASSPGPLDGYTF. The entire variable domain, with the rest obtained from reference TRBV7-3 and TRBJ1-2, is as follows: GAGVSQTPSNKVTEKGKYVELRCDPISGHTALYWYRQSLGQGPEFLIYFQGTGAADDSGLPNDRFFAVRPEGSVSTLKIQRTERGDSAVYLCASSPGPLDGYTFGSGTRLTVV.

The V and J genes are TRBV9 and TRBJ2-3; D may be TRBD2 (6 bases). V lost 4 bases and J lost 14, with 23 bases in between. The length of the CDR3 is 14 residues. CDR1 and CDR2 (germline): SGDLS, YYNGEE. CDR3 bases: TGTGCCAGCAGCCCCTCCCCAACTAGCCGGGTGATGTATTTT. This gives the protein CASSPSPTSRVMYF.

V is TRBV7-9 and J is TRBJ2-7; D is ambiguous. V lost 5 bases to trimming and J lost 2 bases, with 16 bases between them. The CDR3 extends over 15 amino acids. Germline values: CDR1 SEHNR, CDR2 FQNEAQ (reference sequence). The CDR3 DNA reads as TGTGCCAGCAGCCCGAAGGACCTATACACCTACGAGCAGTACTTC. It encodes CASSPKDLYTYEQYF.

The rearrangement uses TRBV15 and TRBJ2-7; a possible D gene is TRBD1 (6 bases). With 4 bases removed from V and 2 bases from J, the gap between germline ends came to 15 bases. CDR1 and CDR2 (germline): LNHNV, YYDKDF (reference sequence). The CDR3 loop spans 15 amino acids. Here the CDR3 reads CATSTPRGQTYEQYF. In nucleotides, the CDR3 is TGTGCCACCAGCACCCCTCGCGGACAGACCTACGAGCAGTACTTC.

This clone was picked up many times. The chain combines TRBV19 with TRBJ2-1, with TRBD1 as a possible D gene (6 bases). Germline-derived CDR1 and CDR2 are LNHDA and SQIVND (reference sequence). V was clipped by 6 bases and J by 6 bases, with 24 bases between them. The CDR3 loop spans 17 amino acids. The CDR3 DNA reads TGTGCCAGTAGCTTTACCTTGGAGCAGGGGCGATTCAATGAGCAGTTCTTC. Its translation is CASSFTLEQGRFNEQFF.

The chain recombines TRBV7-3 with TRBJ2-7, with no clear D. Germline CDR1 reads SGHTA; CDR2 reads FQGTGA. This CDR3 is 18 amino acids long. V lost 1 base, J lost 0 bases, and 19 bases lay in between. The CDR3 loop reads CASSLIWIWAASSYEQYV. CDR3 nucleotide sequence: TGTGCCAGCAGCTTAATTTGGATCTGGGCGGCGAGCTCCTACGAGCAGTACGTC.

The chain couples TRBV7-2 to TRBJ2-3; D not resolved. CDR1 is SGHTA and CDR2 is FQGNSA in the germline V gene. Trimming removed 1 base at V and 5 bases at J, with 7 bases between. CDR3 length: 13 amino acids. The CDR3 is CASSLGVGDTQYF. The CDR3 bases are TGTGCCAGCAGCTTAGGGGTTGGAGATACGCAGTATTTT. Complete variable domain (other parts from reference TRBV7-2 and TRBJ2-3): GAGVSQSPSNKVTEKGKDVELRCDPISGHTALYWYRQSLGQGLEFLIYFQGNSAPDKSGLPSDRFSAERTGGSVSTLTIQRTQQEDSAVYLCASSLGVGDTQYFGPGTRLTVL.

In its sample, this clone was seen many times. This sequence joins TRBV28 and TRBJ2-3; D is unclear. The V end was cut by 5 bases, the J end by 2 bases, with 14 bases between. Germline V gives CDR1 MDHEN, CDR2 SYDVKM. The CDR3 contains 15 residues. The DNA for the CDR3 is TGTGCCAGCAGTACTATCCCCCAGTACACAGATACGCAGTATTTT. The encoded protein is CASSTIPQYTDTQYF.

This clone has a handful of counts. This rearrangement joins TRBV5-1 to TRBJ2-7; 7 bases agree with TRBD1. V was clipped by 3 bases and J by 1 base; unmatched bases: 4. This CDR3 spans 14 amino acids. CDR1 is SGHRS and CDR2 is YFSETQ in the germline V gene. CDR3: CASSSRDSSYEQYF. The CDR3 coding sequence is TGCGCCAGCAGCTCCCGGGACAGTTCCTACGAGCAGTACTTC. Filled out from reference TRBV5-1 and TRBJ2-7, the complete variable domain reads KAGVTQTPRYLIKTRGQQVTLSCSPISGHRSVSWYQQTPGQGLQFLFEYFSETQRNKGNFPGRFSGRQFSNSRSEMNVSTLELGDSALYLCASSSRDSSYEQYFGPGTRLTVT.

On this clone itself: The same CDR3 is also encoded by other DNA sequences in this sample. The CDR3 nucleotides are TGTGCCAGCAGCTTAACGGGACAGCCCTACAATGAGCAGTTCTTC. Protein product: CASSLTGQPYNEQFF. This chain uses TRBV7-3 with TRBJ2-1; 7 positions match TRBD1. Germline V CDR1 and CDR2: SGHTA, FQGTGA. This CDR3 has 15 residues. The V and J ends lost 0 bases and 2 bases, in that order; junction bases with no gene match: 1.

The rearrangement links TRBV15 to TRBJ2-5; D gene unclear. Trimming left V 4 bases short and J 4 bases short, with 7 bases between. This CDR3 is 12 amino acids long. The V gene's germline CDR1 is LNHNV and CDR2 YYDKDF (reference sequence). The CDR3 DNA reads TGTGCCACCAGCACAGAAATAGAGACCCAGTACTTC. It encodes CATSTEIETQYF.

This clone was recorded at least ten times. The CDR3 reads CASSSTGSTEAFF. In DNA, the CDR3 is TGTGCCAGCAGCTCGACAGGAAGCACTGAAGCTTTCTTT. J is TRBJ1-1 and V is TRBV5-4, with D tentatively TRBD1 (6 bases). The CDR3 length is 13 residues. The germline V gene has CDR1 SGHNT and CDR2 YYREEE (reference sequence). The germline V and J ends were trimmed by 3 bases and 4 bases, with 10 bases remaining between them.

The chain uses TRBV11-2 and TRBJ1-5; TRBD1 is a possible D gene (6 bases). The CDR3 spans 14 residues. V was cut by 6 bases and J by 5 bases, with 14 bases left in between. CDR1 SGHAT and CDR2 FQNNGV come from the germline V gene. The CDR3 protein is CASSRTAADQPQHF. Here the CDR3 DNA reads TGTGCCAGCAGTCGGACAGCCGCCGATCAGCCCCAGCATTTT.

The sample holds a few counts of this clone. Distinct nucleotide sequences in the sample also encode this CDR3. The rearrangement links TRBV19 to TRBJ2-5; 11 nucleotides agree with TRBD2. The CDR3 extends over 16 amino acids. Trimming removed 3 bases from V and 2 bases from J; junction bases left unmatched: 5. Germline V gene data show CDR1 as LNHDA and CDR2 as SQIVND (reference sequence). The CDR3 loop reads CASSMGLAGGQETQYF. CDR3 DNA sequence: TGTGCCAGTAGTATGGGGCTAGCGGGGGGACAAGAGACCCAGTACTTC.

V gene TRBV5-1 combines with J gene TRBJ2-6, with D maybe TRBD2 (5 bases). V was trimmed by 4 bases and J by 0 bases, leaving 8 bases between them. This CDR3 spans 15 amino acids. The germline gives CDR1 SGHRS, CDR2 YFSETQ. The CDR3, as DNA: TGCGCCAGCAGCCGCGGAGGCTCTGGGGCCAACGTCCTGACTTTC. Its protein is CASSRGGSGANVLTF.

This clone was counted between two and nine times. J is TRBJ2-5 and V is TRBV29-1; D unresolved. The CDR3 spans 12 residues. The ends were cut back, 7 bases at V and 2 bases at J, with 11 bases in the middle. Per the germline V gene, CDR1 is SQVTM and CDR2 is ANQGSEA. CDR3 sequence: CSASGRQETQYF. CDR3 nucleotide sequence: TGCAGCGCCTCAGGACGTCAAGAGACCCAGTACTTC.

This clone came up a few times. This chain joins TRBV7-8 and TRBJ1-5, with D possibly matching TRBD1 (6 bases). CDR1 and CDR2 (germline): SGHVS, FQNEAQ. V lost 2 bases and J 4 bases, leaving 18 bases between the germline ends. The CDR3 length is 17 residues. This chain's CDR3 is CASSLQGITLVNQPQHF. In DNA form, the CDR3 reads TGTGCCAGCAGCTTACAGGGGATAACATTAGTGAATCAGCCCCAGCATTTT.

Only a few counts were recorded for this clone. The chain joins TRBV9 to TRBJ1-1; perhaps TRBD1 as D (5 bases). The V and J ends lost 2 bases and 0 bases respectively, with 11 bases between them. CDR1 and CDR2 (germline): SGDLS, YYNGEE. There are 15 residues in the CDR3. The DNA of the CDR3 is TGTGCCAGCAGCGTCGAAGACAGACTGAACACTGAAGCTTTCTTT. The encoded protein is CASSVEDRLNTEAFF. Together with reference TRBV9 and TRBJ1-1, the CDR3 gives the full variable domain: DSGVTQTPKHLITATGQRVTLRCSPRSGDLSVYWYQQSLDQGLQFLIQYYNGEERAKGNILERFSAQQFPDLHSELNLSSLELGDSALYFCASSVEDRLNTEAFFGQGTRLTVV.

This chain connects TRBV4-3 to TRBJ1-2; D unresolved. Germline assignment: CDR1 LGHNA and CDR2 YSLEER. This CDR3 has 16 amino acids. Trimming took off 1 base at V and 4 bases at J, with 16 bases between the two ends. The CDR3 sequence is CASSQGRVTVGYGYTF. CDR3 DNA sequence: TGCGCCAGCAGCCAAGGGAGGGTAACCGTTGGCTATGGCTACACCTTC.

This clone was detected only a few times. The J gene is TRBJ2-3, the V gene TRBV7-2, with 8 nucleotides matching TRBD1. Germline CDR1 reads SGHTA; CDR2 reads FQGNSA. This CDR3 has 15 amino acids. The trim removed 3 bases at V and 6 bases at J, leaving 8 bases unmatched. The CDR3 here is CASSFLAQGADTQYF. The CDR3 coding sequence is TGTGCCAGCAGCTTTCTGGCTCAGGGGGCGGATACGCAGTATTTT.

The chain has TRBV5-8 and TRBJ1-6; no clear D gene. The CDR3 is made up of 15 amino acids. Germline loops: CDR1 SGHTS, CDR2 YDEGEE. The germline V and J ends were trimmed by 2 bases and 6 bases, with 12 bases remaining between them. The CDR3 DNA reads TGTGCCAGCAGCTTCGGGAACAGCCTTAATTCACCCCTCCACTTT. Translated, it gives CASSFGNSLNSPLHF.

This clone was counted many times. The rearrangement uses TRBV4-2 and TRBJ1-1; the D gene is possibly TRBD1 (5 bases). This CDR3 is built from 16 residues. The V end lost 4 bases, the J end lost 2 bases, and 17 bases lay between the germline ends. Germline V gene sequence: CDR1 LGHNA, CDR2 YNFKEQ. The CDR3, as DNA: TGTGCCAGCAGCCGCGACGCCGGGACCAAAAACACTGAAGCTTTCTTT. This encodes CASSRDAGTKNTEAFF.

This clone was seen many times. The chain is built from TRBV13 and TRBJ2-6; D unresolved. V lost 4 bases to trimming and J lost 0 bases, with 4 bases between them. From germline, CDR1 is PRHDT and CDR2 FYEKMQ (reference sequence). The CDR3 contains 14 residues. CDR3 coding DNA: TGTGCCAGCAGCTCTAACTCTGGGGCCAACGTCCTGACTTTC. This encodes CASSSNSGANVLTF.